Listed below are T cell receptor beta chains from one sample, sequenced in a study of blood T cell repertoires in COVID-19. TCRdb's table, derived via immunoSEQ multiplex PCR, lists solely in-frame clones and lacks some. The data hold under 75,000 clones, with about 91% observed a single time. The sequencing sample was made of peripheral blood. These receptors were obtained from a woman over 75 with active COVID-19. The CDR3 runs from the conserved cysteine through the conserved F or W. D genes are given only for firm matches. The size field is filled for only some rows; it gives once, few, many or a size class.

v_gene,j_gene,d_gene,abundance,CDR3aa,CDR3nt
TRBV4-3,TRBJ2-5,.,.,CASSRGRGETQYF,TGCGCCAGCAGCAGAGGCAGGGGAGAGACCCAGTACTTC
TRBV11-2,TRBJ2-1,.,.,CASSQMTLSEQFF,TGTGCCAGCAGCCAGATGACTTTATCGGAGCAGTTCTTC
TRBV7-2,TRBJ1-2,.,.,CASAPGPGMAGYTF,TGTGCCAGCGCCCCCGGCCCGGGGATGGCTGGCTACACCTTC
TRBV12-3/TRBV12-4,TRBJ2-4,TRBD2,.,CASSSGGRNIQYF,TGTGCCAGCAGTAGCGGGGGGAGAAACATTCAGTACTTC
TRBV19,TRBJ1-5,TRBD1,few,CASNWGDRGLNSNQPQHF,TGTGCCAGTAACTGGGGGGACAGGGGTCTTAATAGCAATCAGCCCCAGCATTTT
TRBV5-1,TRBJ1-1,.,.,CASSLGFPLTEAFF,TGCGCCAGCAGCTTGGGATTTCCTCTGACAGAAGCTTTCTTT
TRBV6-5,TRBJ2-5,.,.,CASQLGSQETQYF,TGTGCCAGCCAACTAGGTTCTCAAGAGACCCAGTACTTC
TRBV10-3,TRBJ1-2,.,.,CAISLTGTHGYTF,TGTGCCATCAGCCTTACAGGGACCCATGGCTACACCTTC
TRBV7-3,TRBJ1-2,TRBD1,.,CASSLSSPGQGACGYTF,TGTGCCAGCAGCTTAAGCTCCCCGGGACAGGGGGCCTGTGGCTACACCTTC
TRBV9,TRBJ1-2,.,.,CASSEGIGELYGYTF,TGTGCCAGCAGCGAAGGGATTGGGGAGCTCTATGGCTACACCTTC
TRBV6-2/TRBV6-3,TRBJ1-1,.,.,CASSLWGVNTEAFF,TGTGCCAGCAGCCTGTGGGGAGTTAACACTGAAGCTTTCTTT
TRBV30,TRBJ1-1,TRBD1,.,CAWRTGRYTEAFF,TGTGCCTGGAGGACAGGGCGTTATACTGAAGCTTTCTTT
TRBV10-3,TRBJ2-2,.,.,CAISEGQNTGELFF,TGTGCCATCAGTGAGGGACAAAACACCGGGGAGCTGTTTTTT
TRBV4-3,TRBJ2-1,TRBD2,.,CASSQDRAGGLNEQFF,TGCGCCAGCAGCCAAGATAGAGCGGGGGGTTTGAATGAGCAGTTCTTC
TRBV9,TRBJ2-1,TRBD2,.,CASSVVRSGGAAEQFF,TGTGCCAGCAGCGTAGTGCGTAGCGGGGGGGCCGCTGAGCAGTTCTTC
TRBV4-3,TRBJ2-3,.,.,CASSQVGALTDTQYF,TGCGCCAGCAGCCAAGTAGGGGCACTCACAGATACGCAGTATTTT
TRBV29-1,TRBJ2-1,TRBD1,few,CSVTGGAFGYYEQFF,TGCAGCGTCACAGGGGGCGCGTTCGGTTACTATGAGCAGTTCTTC
TRBV27,TRBJ1-1,.,.,CASSLYGGGGTEAFF,TGTGCCAGCAGTTTATACGGGGGAGGCGGCACTGAAGCTTTCTTT
TRBV7-8,TRBJ2-1,TRBD1,.,CASSSGQGAYNEQFF,TGTGCCAGCAGCTCGGGACAGGGGGCATACAATGAGCAGTTCTTC
TRBV5-1,TRBJ2-1,TRBD2,once,CASSLTSGGHLQFF,TGCGCCAGCAGCCTGACTAGCGGGGGCCACCTGCAGTTCTTC
TRBV30,TRBJ2-7,TRBD1,many,CAWSTFRGQGKYEQYF,TGTGCCTGGAGTACCTTCAGGGGGCAGGGAAAATACGAGCAGTACTTC
TRBV27,TRBJ2-2,.,.,CASSFPGGELFF,TGTGCCAGCAGTTTCCCAGGGGGGGAGCTGTTTTTT
TRBV2,TRBJ1-5,.,.,CASSVTASNQPQHF,TGTGCCAGCAGTGTGACAGCTAGCAATCAGCCCCAGCATTTT
TRBV6-1,TRBJ2-3,TRBD2,.,CASSEGSGGATDTQYF,TGTGCCAGCAGTGAAGGTAGCGGGGGGGCGACAGATACGCAGTATTTT
TRBV4-2,TRBJ1-6,.,once,CASSQSLTYNSPLHF,TGTGCCAGCAGCCAATCCCTAACGTATAATTCACCCCTCCACTTT
TRBV7-2,TRBJ2-1,TRBD1,.,CASSASGGDEQFF,TGTGCCAGCAGCGCCTCAGGGGGCGATGAGCAGTTCTTC
TRBV27,TRBJ2-1,TRBD2,.,CASSRRQGGGTSGVTFNEQFF,TGTGCCAGCAGTCGCCGACAGGGCGGGGGGACTAGCGGGGTCACTTTCAATGAGCAGTTCTTC
TRBV2,TRBJ2-7,TRBD2,.,CASRGLAGVGEQYF,TGTGCCAGCAGGGGACTAGCGGGGGTGGGCGAGCAGTACTTC